Below, 26 T cell receptor beta chains from the same sample are listed, as sequenced in a study of response to subunit inactivated influenza vaccine (dated by TCRdb to the late 2010s). Preparation of the library involved RT-PCR. The run used an Illumina HiSeq 2500. The raw public reads went through TCRdb reprocessing: fastp at Q25, MiXCR clone calling, in-frame beta chains kept. Records with the same CDR3 protein are collapsed into one entry carrying the most frequent genes and DNA. In all, the sample holds hundreds of thousands of distinct CDR3 sequences, and around 16% of those were seen once. The top ten clonotypes cover 11% of the sample. This specimen was PBMCs from blood, taken 11 to 12 days after vaccination. The source is a man over 45 who received an inactivated influenza vaccine. Donor details come from another sample of the same person, matched by shared clones.

This clonotype turned up a few times. V usage is TRBV29-1 and J usage is TRBJ2-3; D gene ambiguous. Looked up from germline, CDR1 is SQVTM and CDR2 is ANQGSEA. V lost 4 bases and J lost 6, with 11 bases in between. There are 12 residues in the CDR3. The CDR3 DNA follows: TGCAGCGTTGTCTTCGCGACGGATACGCAGTATTTT. Residues: CSVVFATDTQYF.

This clonotype has only a few counts. The gene calls are TRBV2 and TRBJ2-3; the D is unclear. The CDR3 consists of 14 residues. The germline V gene has CDR1 SNHLY and CDR2 FYNNEI. V was clipped by 1 base and J by 2 bases, with 7 bases between them. The CDR3 coding sequence is TGTGCCAGCAGTGAAGTGGTTTACACAGATACGCAGTATTTT. It encodes CASSEVVYTDTQYF.

The chain links TRBV20-1 to TRBJ2-4; no reliable D call. This CDR3 is 12 amino acids long. Germline CDR1 is DFQATT and CDR2 is SNEGSKA (reference sequence). V was trimmed by 5 bases and J by 0 bases, leaving 5 bases between them. The CDR3 DNA follows: TGCAGTGCTCCCCAAGCCAAAAACATTCAGTACTTC. Translating gives CSAPQAKNIQYF.

V gene TRBV6-1 combines with J gene TRBJ2-2; D may correspond to TRBD1 or TRBD2 (6 bases each). CDR3 size: 16 residues. Trimming removed 6 bases from V and 4 bases from J, with 18 bases in between. Germline values: CDR1 MNHNS, CDR2 SASEGT. The DNA of the CDR3 is TGTGCCAGCAGGCCCTCGGGGGCGATGGGCACCGGGGAGCTGTTTTTT. Translating gives CASRPSGAMGTGELFF.

The rearrangement links TRBV12-3 or TRBV12-4 to TRBJ2-1, with TRBD2 matching 12 bases. The V and J ends lost 6 bases and 4 bases, in that order; junction bases with no gene match: 4. The CDR3 sequence is 15 residues long. CDR3 region: CASRFTSGRYNEQFF. For the CDR3, the DNA is TGTGCCAGCAGATTTACTAGCGGGAGGTACAATGAGCAGTTCTTC.

V is TRBV12-3 or TRBV12-4 and J is TRBJ2-5; D unresolved. Trimming removed 4 bases from V and 4 bases from J, with 19 bases in between. The CDR3 spans 16 residues. The chain's CDR3 is CASSSSWEGDGETQYF. For the CDR3, the DNA is TGTGCCAGCAGTTCATCCTGGGAAGGCGATGGAGAGACCCAGTACTTC.

This clonotype showed up many times. The chain employs TRBV14 and TRBJ2-7; D might be TRBD1 (5 bases). Trimming cost V 1 base and J 2 bases, with 15 bases left between them. Germline V gives CDR1 SGHDN, CDR2 FVKESK. The length of the CDR3 is 16 residues. DNA of the CDR3: TGTGCCAGCAGCCAAGGATACAAGGGGTTCGCCTACGAGCAGTACTTC. It translates to CASSQGYKGFAYEQYF. The full variable domain, completed using reference TRBV14 and TRBJ2-7, is EAGVTQFPSHSVIEKGQTVTLRCDPISGHDNLYWYRRVMGKEIKFLLHFVKESKQDESGMPNNRFLAERTGGTYSTLKVQPAELEDSGVYFCASSQGYKGFAYEQYFGPGTRLTVT.

This chain uses TRBV4-2 with TRBJ2-2; D not resolved. The length of the CDR3 is 14 residues. V was shortened by 0 bases and J by 8 bases, with 10 bases between the two germline ends. From germline, CDR1 is LGHNA and CDR2 YNFKEQ. The CDR3 spells CASSQDLRAGELFF. The CDR3 DNA is TGTGCCAGCAGCCAAGATTTGAGAGCGGGGGAGCTGTTTTTT.

The chain recombines TRBV12-3 or TRBV12-4 with TRBJ2-7; maybe TRBD2 (6 bases). V shed 6 bases and J shed 3 bases, with 18 bases lying between them. The CDR3 has 15 amino acids. The CDR3 sequence: CASSFEEGNHYEQYF. As DNA, the CDR3 is TGTGCCAGCAGCTTTGAGGAGGGAAACCACTACGAGCAGTACTTC.

This clonotype has ten or more counts. The chain uses TRBV18 and TRBJ2-5, with D possibly TRBD1 on 6 matching bases. V was shortened by 3 bases and J by 1 base, with 18 bases between the two germline ends. The CDR3 is made up of 17 amino acids. The germline gives CDR1 KGHSH, CDR2 LQKENI. The CDR3 DNA reads TGTGCCAGCTCACCGTCCCAGGGGTTTTGGGGCCAAGAGACCCAGTACTTC. Translation gives CASSPSQGFWGQETQYF.

The genes are TRBV12-3 or TRBV12-4 and TRBJ2-1; no firm D call. The CDR3 loop spans 13 amino acids. V lost 4 bases to trimming and J lost 10 bases, with 14 bases between them. In DNA, the CDR3 is TGTGCCAGCAGTTGGTCCACACCAGGCGAGCAGTTCTTC. It translates to CASSWSTPGEQFF.

The chain uses TRBV19 and TRBJ2-3; perhaps TRBD1 as D (6 bases). The CDR3 is 14 amino acids. V gave up 5 bases and J gave up 2 bases, with 11 bases separating them. The germline CDR1 and CDR2 sequences are LNHDA and SQIVND (reference sequence). Here the CDR3 reads CASSPRQDTDTQYF. The CDR3 DNA reads TGTGCCAGTAGTCCCCGACAGGACACAGATACGCAGTATTTT.

As regards this clonotype: Compared with germline, one end of the junction differs, possibly owing to a read error. The rearrangement links TRBV7-9 to TRBJ2-2; 8 bases map to TRBD1. CDR3 length: 13 residues. Germline V gene data show CDR1 as SEHNR and CDR2 as FQNEAQ (reference sequence). CDR3: CGDQGARAGELFF. The CDR3 DNA sequence: TGCGGGGACCAGGGGGCGCGGGCCGGGGAGCTGTTTTTT.

In this sample, this clonotype turned up many times. The gene calls are TRBV2 and TRBJ2-5; TRBD2 might be the D (5 bases). Trimming stripped 5 bases from V and 8 bases from J, with 15 bases between. There are 13 residues in the CDR3. CDR1 is SNHLY and CDR2 is FYNNEI in the germline V gene. The CDR3 loop is CASSYGNWITQYF. CDR3 nucleotide sequence: TGTGCCAGCAGTTACGGGAATTGGATTACCCAGTACTTC.

The chain joins TRBV20-1 to TRBJ1-1; D perhaps matches TRBD1 (5 bases). Per germline, CDR1 DFQATT and CDR2 SNEGSKA (reference sequence). The CDR3 is 13 amino acids. The V gene lost 6 bases and the J gene lost 0 bases, with 11 bases spanning the gap. The CDR3 is CSAAEGVNTEAFF. The CDR3 DNA is TGCAGTGCCGCGGAAGGGGTGAACACTGAAGCTTTCTTT.

The chain is built from TRBV4-1 and TRBJ1-1, with D possibly matching TRBD1 (6 bases). From germline, CDR1 is MGHRA and CDR2 YSYEKL. This CDR3 comprises 15 residues. V was clipped by 0 bases and J by 0 bases, with 8 bases between them. The chain's CDR3 is CASSQDRTVNTEAFF. The CDR3 nucleotides read TGCGCCAGCAGCCAAGATCGGACAGTGAACACTGAAGCTTTCTTT.

This clonotype has only a few counts. The rearrangement links TRBV4-2 to TRBJ2-6; TRBD1 aligns across 8 bases. This CDR3 is 20 amino acids long. Germline V CDR1 and CDR2: LGHNA, YNFKEQ. Germline trimming cut 0 bases from V and 2 bases from J; bases unmatched to any gene: 12. The DNA of the CDR3 is TGTGCCAGCAGCCAAGAAGTGGTTTCGAACAGGGGGACTGGGGCCAACGTCCTGACTTTC. It codes for CASSQEVVSNRGTGANVLTF.

This clonotype was seen just once. The rearrangement joins TRBV5-8 to TRBJ2-7; D gene unclear. The V gene's germline CDR1 is SGHTS and CDR2 YDEGEE. V gave up 4 bases and J gave up 3 bases, with 11 bases separating them. This CDR3 is built from 13 residues. This CDR3 reads CASSRPPGYEQYF. CDR3 sequence (DNA): TGTGCCAGCAGCCGTCCCCCCGGCTACGAGCAGTACTTC.

This clonotype occurred a few times. The rearrangement links TRBV18 to TRBJ2-7; D is unresolved. Trimming shortened V by 2 bases and J by 2 bases, and 4 bases separated the two germline ends. Germline V CDR1 and CDR2: KGHSH, LQKENI. There are 12 residues in the CDR3. CDR3 in amino acids: CASSPNTYEQYF. CDR3 nucleotide sequence: TGTGCCAGCTCACCAAACACCTACGAGCAGTACTTC.

This clonotype was observed a few times. This rearrangement joins TRBV7-9 to TRBJ1-6; 7 bases are a match to TRBD1. The CDR3 loop spans 15 amino acids. The V gene's germline CDR1 is SEHNR and CDR2 FQNEAQ (reference sequence). After removal of 5 bases from V and 6 bases from J, the junction contained 7 bases not matched to a gene. CDR3 sequence: CASSAGQSFNSPLHF. CDR3 DNA sequence: TGTGCCAGCAGCGCGGGACAGTCTTTTAATTCACCCCTCCACTTT.

The chain combines TRBV5-6 with TRBJ1-2, with D unclear. This CDR3 has 14 residues. Germline values: CDR1 SGHDT, CDR2 YYEEEE. Trimming cost V 0 bases and J 10 bases, with 16 bases left between them. The CDR3 sequence: CASSLAWAYGAYTF. In DNA form, the CDR3 reads TGTGCCAGCAGCTTGGCGTGGGCCTATGGAGCCTACACCTTC.

This clonotype appeared many times. V and J are TRBV6-1 and TRBJ1-5, with D tentatively TRBD1 (5 bases). The CDR3 sequence is 13 residues long. The germline CDR1 and CDR2 sequences are MNHNS and SASEGT. V lost 6 bases to trimming and J lost 6 bases, with 12 bases between them. The CDR3 loop reads CASRSGSSQPQHF. Written as DNA, the CDR3 is TGTGCCAGCAGATCAGGGAGTAGTCAGCCCCAGCATTTT.

The DNA for the CDR3 is TGTGCCATCAGTGTTAATAGCGGGAACACCGGGGAGCTGTTTTTT. Its protein product is CAISVNSGNTGELFF. The rearrangement joins TRBV10-3 to TRBJ2-2, with D perhaps matching TRBD2 (6 bases). In germline, CDR1 is ENHRY, CDR2 SYGVKD. The CDR3 contains 15 residues. V lost 4 bases and J 1 base, leaving 10 bases between the germline ends.

This clonotype was seen only a few times. The chain recombines TRBV10-3 with TRBJ1-1; 9 positions match TRBD1. CDR3 length: 15 amino acids. V lost 3 bases to trimming and J lost 1 base; unmatched junction nucleotides: 3. CDR1 and CDR2 (germline): ENHRY, SYGVKD. In nucleotides, the CDR3 is TGTGCCATCAGTGACCGACAGGGGGGGAACACTGAAGCTTTCTTT. Translation: CAISDRQGGNTEAFF.

The V gene is TRBV20-1, the J gene TRBJ1-6; D possibly corresponds to TRBD1 (5 bases). Germline-derived CDR1 and CDR2 are DFQATT and SNEGSKA (reference sequence). Trimming pared 5 bases from V and 10 bases from J, leaving 18 bases between. The CDR3 length is 14 residues. The CDR3 reads CSAESRDFGSPLHF. CDR3 bases: TGCAGTGCTGAAAGCAGGGATTTCGGGTCACCCCTCCACTTT.

V usage is TRBV20-1 and J usage is TRBJ2-3; D is uncertain. The V and J ends lost 6 bases and 3 bases respectively, with 16 bases between them. The CDR3 spans 14 residues. Germline V CDR1 and CDR2: DFQATT, SNEGSKA (reference sequence). CDR3 loop: CSAKGLSRTDTQYF. CDR3 nucleotides: TGCAGTGCCAAAGGGTTGAGTCGTACAGATACGCAGTATTTT.